These 13 T cell receptor beta chains came from one sample sequenced in a study of T cells in women clearing cervical HPV infection. The assay was immunoSEQ multiplex PCR, and TCRdb's table has in-frame clones only and misses some. The listing contains about 29,000 clones. The sample taken for sequencing was blood buffy coat. The receptor set was obtained from a woman between 18 and 70 years old with a cervical HPV16 infection that either progressed to CIN3+ or cleared (not recorded which).

On this clone itself: The read finishes 3 residues shy of the CDR3 end, and the germline J gene is used to complete it. V usage is TRBV7-2 and J usage is TRBJ2-3; TRBD2 matches 7 bases. Germline V gives CDR1 SGHTA, CDR2 FQGNSA. The CDR3 extends over 13 amino acids. Trimming at V came to 2 bases and at J to 4 bases, leaving 0 bases not matched to a gene. The chain's CDR3 is CASSLTSADTQYF. CDR3 DNA (partial): TGTGCCAGCAGCTTAACTAGCGCAGATACG. Supplemented by reference TRBV7-2 and TRBJ2-3, the full variable domain reads GAGVSQSPSNKVTEKGKDVELRCDPISGHTALYWYRQSLGQGLEFLIYFQGNSAPDKSGLPSDRFSAERTGGSVSTLTIQRTQQEDSAVYLCASSLTSADTQYFGPGTRLTVL.

Concerning this clone itself: The CDR3 is cut off 3 residues early in the read; its end comes from the germline J gene. The chain employs TRBV20-1 and TRBJ2-2; D remains unclear. The germline V gene encodes CDR1 DFQATT and CDR2 SNEGSKA (reference sequence). Trimming pared 7 bases from V and 0 bases from J, leaving 15 bases between. This CDR3 is 15 amino acids long. The CDR3: CSVQGGNANTGELFF. The CDR3 bases that were read are TGCAGTGTACAAGGCGGTAACGCGAACACCGGGGAG.

About this clone: Sequencing ends 3 residues short of the CDR3 end; the germline J gene provides the rest. The chain is built from TRBV18 and TRBJ2-7; 10 nucleotides match TRBD1. Per germline, CDR1 KGHSH and CDR2 LQKENI. The CDR3 runs to 15 residues. The junction had 4 bases not matched to a gene; V was cut back by 2 bases and J by 3 bases. Partial CDR3 DNA: TGTGCCAGCTCACCATCTCGGACAGGGGGCTACGAG. It yields the protein CASSPSRTGGYE. The whole CDR3 protein reads CASSPSRTGGYEQYF.

Note on this clone: Read coverage stops 3 residues before the CDR3 terminus; the germline J gene supplies the remainder. V is TRBV18 and J is TRBJ2-5, with 8 nucleotides matching TRBD1. This CDR3 region has 16 residues. J gave up 5 bases and V 1 base, and 9 bases lay outside the gene matches. Germline assignment: CDR1 KGHSH and CDR2 LQKENI. CDR3 amino acids: CASSPRGRGLQETQYF. The CDR3 DNA, read in part, is TGTGCCAGCTCACCACGGGGCAGGGGGCTCCAGGAGACC.

Concerning this clone itself: The CDR3 goes on 3 residues after the read ends, and that part is filled in from the germline J gene. V is TRBV20-1 and J is TRBJ2-7, with D possibly being TRBD1 (5 bases). CDR1 is DFQATT, CDR2 SNEGSKA, per germline (reference sequence). Trimming removed 0 bases from V and 1 base from J, with 13 bases in between. The length of the CDR3 is 15 residues. CDR3 bases read: TGCAGTGCTAGAGATCCCGACAGCGCTTCCTACGAG. Amino acid sequence: CSARDPDSASYE. The CDR3 in its entirety is CSARDPDSASYEQYF.

Comments on this clone: Read sequence stops 3 residues before the CDR3 end, and the germline J gene provides the missing end. V gene TRBV11-2 combines with J gene TRBJ1-1; 10 nucleotides line up with TRBD1. From germline, CDR1 is SGHAT and CDR2 FQNNGV. CDR3 size: 15 residues. Trimming cost V 4 bases and J 5 bases; bases outside gene matches: 7. The CDR3 here is CASSSRQGAWTEAFF. The sequenced part of the CDR3 DNA is TGTGCCAGCAGCTCCCGACAGGGGGCGTGGACTGAA.

For this clone: The read terminates 3 residues ahead of where the CDR3 ends, so the germline J gene completes it. The V and J genes are TRBV11-2 and TRBJ2-7; possible D gene TRBD2, 6 bases. The germline V gene encodes CDR1 SGHAT and CDR2 FQNNGV. CDR3 length equals 15 residues. V dropped 5 bases and J dropped 2 bases, with 16 bases sitting between them. Partial CDR3 DNA: TGTGCCAGCAGCCCTACCGGGACTTCAACCTACGAG. This gives the protein CASSPTGTSTYE. The CDR3 in full is CASSPTGTSTYEQYF.

A remark on this clone: The read stops 3 residues short of the end of the CDR3; the missing end is completed from the germline J gene. The V gene is TRBV2, the J gene TRBJ2-1; 7 bases fit TRBD2. Germline lookup yields CDR1 SNHLY and CDR2 FYNNEI. J was trimmed by 7 bases and V by 8 bases; bases with no gene match: 11. CDR3 length: 14 residues. The DNA read from the CDR3 is TGTGCCAGCGGTTACTTCGGGGAGGGAAATGAG. Amino acid sequence: CASGYFGEGNE. The whole CDR3 is CASGYFGEGNEQFF. The variable domain in full, with the rest retrieved from reference TRBV2 and TRBJ2-1, is EPEVTQTPSHQVTQMGQEVILRCVPISNHLYFYWYRQILGQKVEFLVSFYNNEISEKSEIFDDQFSVERPDGSNFTLKIRSTKLEDSAMYFCASGYFGEGNEQFFGPGTRLTVL.

The CDR3 is CASSTEDGFYGYTF. The CDR3 DNA, read in part, is TGTGCCAGTAGTACCGAAGACGGGTTCTATGGC. The chain links TRBV19 to TRBJ1-2; D gene unclear. The missing CDR3 end, 3 residues past where the read stops, is filled in from the germline J gene. Germline V CDR1 and CDR2: LNHDA, SQIVND (reference sequence). The CDR3 is 14 residues long. V lost 4 bases and J lost 4, with 13 bases in between.

As concerns this clone: The read halts 3 residues ahead of the CDR3 end, with the missing end drawn from the germline J gene. V is TRBV2 and J is TRBJ2-5; possible D gene TRBD2, 6 bases. The germline CDR1 and CDR2 sequences are SNHLY and FYNNEI. This CDR3 is 14 amino acids long. V was shortened by 8 bases and J by 2 bases, with 15 bases between the two germline ends. This CDR3 is CASSRLGAQETQYF. The sequenced part of the CDR3 DNA is TGTGCCAGCTCCAGACTAGGGGCTCAAGAGACC.

Note on this clone: The CDR3 is cut off 3 residues early in the read; its end comes from the germline J gene. The J gene is TRBJ2-7, the V gene TRBV18; TRBD1 aligns across 7 bases. The CDR3 contains 13 residues. The ends lost 3 bases at V and 4 bases at J; junction bases unmatched: 3. Germline-derived CDR1 and CDR2 are KGHSH and LQKENI. CDR3 amino acids: CASSPRQGYEQYF. The sequenced CDR3 bases are TGTGCCAGCTCACCTAGACAGGGTTACGAG.

As to this clone: The read terminates 3 residues ahead of where the CDR3 ends, so the germline J gene completes it. The chain uses TRBV4-1 and TRBJ2-2; the match to TRBD2 covers 8 bases. The CDR3 loop spans 15 amino acids. Germline CDR1 reads MGHRA; CDR2 reads YSYEKL. V shed 6 bases, J shed 4 bases, and the junction held 7 bases outside the gene matches. The CDR3 spells CASREVAGTTGELFF. The sequenced part of the CDR3 DNA is TGCGCCAGCAGGGAGGTAGCGGGGACCACCGGGGAG.

A note on this clone: Read coverage stops 3 residues before the CDR3 terminus; the germline J gene supplies the remainder. The V gene is TRBV5-5, the J gene TRBJ1-1; D might be TRBD1 (5 bases). There are 14 residues in the CDR3. V was shortened by 0 bases and J by 5 bases, with 11 bases between the two germline ends. Germline CDR1 reads SGHKS; CDR2 reads YYEKEE (reference sequence). The CDR3: CASSLDQGRTEAFF. The DNA read from the CDR3 is TGTGCCAGCAGCTTGGACCAGGGAAGGACTGAA.